These 15 T cell receptor beta chains came from one sample sequenced in a study of blood T cell repertoires in COVID-19 (dated by TCRdb to about 2020). The library was prepared using the immunoSEQ multiplex PCR assay. TCRdb retrieved this table from immuneACCESS and kept in-frame rearrangements only. Not all clones are present; in checked studies, unresolved V genes account for under half, and no reason is known for the remainder. A total of 100,000 to 150,000 clones appear in this sample, 85% to 90% of them only once. The ten largest clones take up 3% to 4% of the sample. Sequencing was carried out using peripheral blood. These TCRs come from a man between 60 and 70 years old with acute or convalescent COVID-19.

This chain joins TRBV4-3 and TRBJ1-4; D is unresolved. The CDR3 spans 15 residues. Trimming removed 6 bases at V and 2 bases at J, with 13 bases between. Per the germline V gene, CDR1 is LGHNA and CDR2 is YSLEER. CDR3 residues: CASSREGRTNEKLFF. The CDR3 nucleotides read TGCGCCAGCAGTCGCGAGGGTCGGACTAATGAAAAACTGTTTTTT.

The chain links TRBV27 to TRBJ2-2, with TRBD2 matching over 7 bases. The CDR3 loop spans 13 amino acids. Germline V gene lookup returns CDR1 MNHEY and CDR2 SMNVEV (reference sequence). With V trimmed by 11 bases and J by 1 base, 4 bases remained unmatched. As DNA, the CDR3 is TGTGCCTGCGGGAGCCGGAACACCGGGGAGCTGTTTTTT. This sequence encodes CACGSRNTGELFF.

The rearrangement uses TRBV4-1 and TRBJ2-3, with 11 bases aligning to TRBD1. The CDR3 runs to 17 residues. The germline V gene encodes CDR1 MGHRA and CDR2 YSYEKL. With 3 bases clipped from V and 6 bases from J, the junction kept 11 bases outside the gene matches. CDR3 residues: CASSQRLPGTGGDTQYF. Here the CDR3 DNA reads TGCGCCAGCAGCCAGCGCCTCCCCGGGACAGGGGGGGATACGCAGTATTTT.

In its sample, this clone was seen a few times. The J gene is TRBJ2-6, the V gene TRBV24-1, with 12 positions matching TRBD2. The ends lost 4 bases at V and 2 bases at J; junction bases unmatched: 5. Per the germline V gene, CDR1 is KGHDR and CDR2 is SFDVKD. The CDR3 covers 18 residues. As DNA, the CDR3 is TGTGCCACCAGTGACCCCACTAGCGGGGGGACTGGGGCCAACGTCCTGACTTTC. It yields the protein CATSDPTSGGTGANVLTF.

The chain combines TRBV3-1 (or the pseudogene TRBV3-2) with TRBJ2-7; 8 nucleotides agree with TRBD1. The CDR3 consists of 14 residues. Germline values: CDR1 LGHDT, CDR2 YNNKEL (reference sequence). Trimming cost V 3 bases and J 5 bases; bases outside gene matches: 6. CDR3 loop: CASSQRQGMDEQYF. The CDR3 DNA reads TGTGCCAGCAGCCAGAGACAGGGGATGGACGAGCAGTACTTC.

The chain links TRBV11-2 to TRBJ1-2, with 10 bases aligning to TRBD1. Germline CDR1 and CDR2: SGHAT and FQNNGV. The CDR3 has 14 residues. J gave up 8 bases and V 5 bases, and 8 bases lay outside the gene matches. CDR3 in DNA: TGTGCCAGCAGCCCCGGACAGGGGGGTTGGGGCTACACCTTC. Its protein is CASSPGQGGWGYTF.

The chain joins TRBV21-1 to TRBJ2-5; the table's TRBD2 call for D was not verified on the DNA. TRBV21-1 is marked as a pseudogene. The CDR3 consists of 17 residues. Here the CDR3 reads CASSKVGGGRRYETQYF. Written as DNA, the CDR3 is TGTGCCAGCAGCAAAGTGGGGGGCGGGAGGAGGTACGAGACCCAGTACTTC.

Written as DNA, the CDR3 is TGTGCCAGCAGCTACATCGGGGGGTGTGCCGAGCAGTACTTC. Translating it yields CASSYIGGCAEQYF. The chain couples TRBV21-1 to TRBJ2-7; the table's D call, TRBD2, has no DNA check behind it. TRBV21-1 is designated a pseudogene. The CDR3 is made up of 14 amino acids.

The chain combines TRBV6-2 or TRBV6-3 with TRBJ1-2, with D perhaps matching TRBD1 (6 bases). Germline V CDR1 and CDR2: MNHEY, SVGEGT. V lost 5 bases and J lost 4, with 14 bases in between. The CDR3 runs 14 residues. The CDR3 here is CASSPQGYSYGYTF. The CDR3 coding sequence is TGTGCCAGCAGTCCACAGGGATACAGCTATGGCTACACCTTC.

The chain joins TRBV2 to TRBJ2-3; 12 nucleotides line up with TRBD1. This CDR3 has 18 amino acids. Trimming cost V 4 bases and J 2 bases; bases outside gene matches: 10. CDR1 and CDR2 (germline): SNHLY, FYNNEI. This CDR3 reads CASSGGPGTGGPTDTQYF. CDR3 nucleotide sequence: TGTGCCAGCAGTGGCGGCCCCGGGACAGGGGGCCCCACAGATACGCAGTATTTT.

This clone was detected only once. The chain has TRBV7-2 and TRBJ1-2, with 8 positions matching TRBD1. V lost 5 bases to trimming and J lost 8 bases; unmatched junction nucleotides: 13. The CDR3 has 15 residues. Germline V gives CDR1 SGHTA, CDR2 FQGNSA. The CDR3 sequence is CASSLGQAFVRGYTF. The CDR3, as DNA: TGTGCCAGCAGCCTGGGACAGGCCTTCGTGCGGGGCTACACCTTC.

Remarks on this clone: Different DNA sequences within this sample yield the same CDR3. The V call is TRBV9, the J call TRBJ2-7, with 7 bases aligning to TRBD2. Germline V gene sequence: CDR1 SGDLS, CDR2 YYNGEE. Unmatched junction bases numbered 5, after V lost 0 bases and J lost 2 bases. The CDR3 runs to 15 residues. Written as DNA, the CDR3 is TGTGCCAGCAGCGTAGGACTAGCAGAGACCTACGAGCAGTACTTC. It codes for CASSVGLAETYEQYF.

The sample holds one count of this clone. V and J are TRBV5-4 and TRBJ2-3, with TRBD2 as a possible D gene (5 bases). V lost 0 bases to trimming and J lost 0 bases, with 8 bases between them. The CDR3 is made up of 15 amino acids. Per germline, CDR1 SGHNT and CDR2 YYREEE (reference sequence). The CDR3 DNA sequence: TGTGCCAGCAGCTTGGAAGGGAGTAGCACAGATACGCAGTATTTT. Translating it yields CASSLEGSSTDTQYF.

The chain employs TRBV13 and TRBJ2-1, with 10 bases aligning to TRBD1. V shed 5 bases, J shed 5 bases, and the junction held 9 bases outside the gene matches. The CDR3 runs 16 residues. Germline V gives CDR1 PRHDT, CDR2 FYEKMQ (reference sequence). Here the CDR3 reads CASSPRPGQGDNEQFF. CDR3 bases: TGTGCCAGCAGCCCCCGTCCCGGACAGGGGGACAATGAGCAGTTCTTC.

The chain links TRBV7-9 to TRBJ1-1; 9 nucleotides line up with TRBD1. This CDR3 has 15 amino acids. With V trimmed by 5 bases and J by 5 bases, 9 bases remained unmatched. The germline CDR1 and CDR2 sequences are SEHNR and FQNEAQ (reference sequence). The CDR3 coding sequence is TGTGCCAGCAGCGCCAAGACAGGGGGAAGGACTGAAGCTTTCTTT. Translating gives CASSAKTGGRTEAFF. Drawing the rest from reference TRBV7-9 and TRBJ1-1, the complete variable domain is DTGVSQNPRHKITKRGQNVTFRCDPISEHNRLYWYRQTLGQGPEFLTYFQNEAQLEKSRLLSDRFSAERPKGSFSTLEIQRTEQGDSAMYLCASSAKTGGRTEAFFGQGTRLTVV.